The 24 T cell receptor beta chains below all came from one sample that was sequenced in a study of shared clonotypes between healthy human individuals. TCRdb's table, derived via immunoSEQ multiplex PCR, lists solely in-frame clones and lacks some. The table records around 120,000 clones, roughly 66% of them present only once. The material sequenced was memory CD8+ T cells sorted from blood. Subset meaning: CD45RO+ cells pooled with CCR7-negative TemRA cells. Receptors were obtained from a woman in her thirties in good health.

V is TRBV28 and J is TRBJ2-2; 9 bases are shared with TRBD1. With V trimmed by 2 bases and J by 5 bases, 3 bases remained unmatched. This CDR3 contains 15 residues. The germline V gene encodes CDR1 MDHEN and CDR2 SYDVKM. The chain's CDR3 is CASSLGDRDTGELFF. The CDR3 coding sequence is TGTGCCAGCAGTTTAGGGGACAGGGATACCGGGGAGCTGTTTTTT.

The chain couples TRBV6-6 to TRBJ2-5; no clear D. The J call is uncertain, as TRBJ2-7 better fits the DNA end. Germline assignment: CDR1 MNHNY and CDR2 SVGAGI (reference sequence). There are 9 residues in the CDR3. The CDR3 loop reads CASRDEQYF. CDR3 nucleotide sequence: TGTGCCAGCAGAGACGAGCAGTACTTC.

This clone came up once. The rearrangement links TRBV2 to TRBJ2-2, with 11 bases identical to TRBD2. The CDR3 consists of 16 residues. Germline V lookup: CDR1 SNHLY, CDR2 FYNNEI. The J segment lost 4 bases and the V segment lost 5 bases, leaving 6 bases of the junction unmatched. The CDR3 DNA is TGTGCCAGCAGTAAAACTAGCGGGAGTCGCACCGGGGAGCTGTTTTTT. Translating gives CASSKTSGSRTGELFF.

This clone was counted a single time. The chain is built from TRBV10-3 and TRBJ2-3, with 7 bases lining up with TRBD1. The V segment lost 4 bases and the J segment 4 bases; nucleotides outside the gene matches: 5. The CDR3 totals 14 residues. In germline, CDR1 is ENHRY, CDR2 SYGVKD. This chain's CDR3 is CAISGTQGADTQYF. The CDR3 DNA follows: TGTGCCATCAGTGGGACCCAGGGGGCAGATACGCAGTATTTT.

This clone was seen just once. The chain couples TRBV19 to TRBJ2-5; possibly TRBD1 for D (6 bases). The CDR3 covers 15 residues. The germline gives CDR1 LNHDA, CDR2 SQIVND (reference sequence). The V and J ends lost 3 bases and 6 bases respectively, with 17 bases between them. For the CDR3, the DNA is TGTGCCAGTAGTATGAAGGGGGATGCATGGAAGACCCAGTACTTC. Its translation: CASSMKGDAWKTQYF.

In this sample, this clone turned up once. V gene TRBV5-1 combines with J gene TRBJ2-1; the match to TRBD2 covers 13 bases. Germline V CDR1 and CDR2: SGHRS, YFSETQ. The CDR3 covers 15 residues. The J segment lost 8 bases and the V segment lost 3 bases, leaving 5 bases of the junction unmatched. The CDR3 loop reads CASSSGTSGDDEQFF. CDR3 bases: TGCGCCAGCAGCTCAGGGACTAGCGGGGACGATGAGCAGTTCTTC.

This chain connects TRBV25-1 to TRBJ1-4; 7 nucleotides align to TRBD1. V was clipped by 6 bases and J by 3 bases; unmatched bases: 7. Per germline, CDR1 MGHDK and CDR2 SYGVNS. The length of the CDR3 is 15 residues. Here the CDR3 DNA reads TGTGCCAGCAGCTCTCAGGGGGTGGCTAATGAAAAACTGTTTTTT. Its translation is CASSSQGVANEKLFF.

This clone was recorded once. This chain links TRBV25-1 with TRBJ2-2; D ambiguous. This CDR3 has 17 residues. Germline V CDR1 and CDR2: MGHDK, SYGVNS. Trimming took 4 bases from V and 7 from J, leaving 22 bases between them. The CDR3 DNA reads as TGTGCCAGCAGTGCCCATACTGGAGAGTCCCAGAACGGGGAGCTGTTTTTT. As protein: CASSAHTGESQNGELFF.

The chain carries TRBV28 and TRBJ2-7, with 11 bases matching TRBD2. This CDR3 has 17 amino acids. From germline, CDR1 is MDHEN and CDR2 SYDVKM. The ends lost 6 bases at V and 2 bases at J; junction bases unmatched: 12. CDR3 protein: CASSRSMTSGNPYEQYF. The DNA of the CDR3 is TGTGCCAGCAGCCGTAGCATGACTAGCGGGAACCCCTACGAGCAGTACTTC.

The table lists this clone with a few counts. The chain carries TRBV11-2 and TRBJ1-1; D call uncertain. The CDR3 covers 13 residues. Trimming pared 2 bases from V and 5 bases from J, leaving 9 bases between. The germline gives CDR1 SGHAT, CDR2 FQNNGV. The CDR3 loop reads CASSLYSGTEAFF. The CDR3, as DNA: TGTGCCAGCAGCTTATACAGTGGGACTGAAGCTTTCTTT.

CDR3 residues: CAWSAKASGRFLGSGKTDTQYF. In DNA, the CDR3 is TGTGCCTGGAGTGCTAAGGCTAGCGGGAGGTTCCTTGGTTCGGGAAAAACAGATACGCAGTATTTT. The V call is TRBV30, the J call TRBJ2-3, with 11 bases matching TRBD2. The CDR3 spans 22 residues. V lost 1 base to trimming and J lost 3 bases; unmatched junction nucleotides: 24. Germline loops: CDR1 GTSNPN, CDR2 SVGIG (reference sequence).

The genes are TRBV29-1 and TRBJ1-5, with 8 bases that match TRBD1. The CDR3 consists of 14 residues. Germline V CDR1 and CDR2: SQVTM, ANQGSEA. The ends lost 6 bases at V and 6 bases at J; junction bases unmatched: 10. The CDR3 reads CSVADREIGQPQHF. As DNA, the CDR3 is TGCAGCGTCGCGGACAGGGAGATCGGTCAGCCCCAGCATTTT.

This rearrangement joins TRBV29-1 to TRBJ2-6; D is unresolved. The CDR3 covers 13 residues. V lost 4 bases, J lost 1 base, and 5 bases lay in between. CDR1 and CDR2 from the germline V gene are SQVTM and ANQGSEA. CDR3 nucleotides: TGCAGCGTTGCCAGATCTGGGGCCAACGTCCTGACTTTC. Protein sequence: CSVARSGANVLTF.

The chain has TRBV29-1 and TRBJ2-5; 10 nucleotides match TRBD2. J was trimmed by 1 base and V by 6 bases; bases with no gene match: 5. Per the germline V gene, CDR1 is SQVTM and CDR2 is ANQGSEA. This CDR3 spans 14 amino acids. Here the CDR3 reads CSVLTSGVQETQYF. CDR3 nucleotide sequence: TGCAGCGTCCTCACTAGCGGGGTCCAAGAGACCCAGTACTTC.

The chain joins TRBV5-1 to TRBJ2-7; TRBD1 agrees at 8 bases. Germline CDR1 and CDR2: SGHRS and YFSETQ. V dropped 0 bases and J dropped 4; count of bases not matched to a gene: 6. CDR3 length: 15 residues. The chain's CDR3 is CASSLATGARYEQYF. CDR3 bases: TGCGCCAGCAGCTTGGCGACAGGGGCGAGATACGAGCAGTACTTC. The whole variable domain, remainder taken from reference TRBV5-1 and TRBJ2-7, is KAGVTQTPRYLIKTRGQQVTLSCSPISGHRSVSWYQQTPGQGLQFLFEYFSETQRNKGNFPGRFSGRQFSNSRSEMNVSTLELGDSALYLCASSLATGARYEQYFGPGTRLTVT.

The rearrangement links TRBV4-1 to TRBJ2-1; 10 nucleotides match TRBD2. There are 16 residues in the CDR3. Unmatched junction bases numbered 5, after V lost 3 bases and J lost 3 bases. Germline assignment: CDR1 MGHRA and CDR2 YSYEKL. The CDR3 loop reads CASSQDGLADYNEQFF. Written as DNA, the CDR3 is TGCGCCAGCAGCCAGGACGGACTAGCGGACTACAATGAGCAGTTCTTC.

This CDR3 is CASRFGSLNTEAFF. CDR3 in DNA: TGTGCCAGCAGATTCGGGTCTTTGAACACTGAAGCTTTCTTT. The chain joins TRBV5-6 to TRBJ1-1; D uncertain. Per the germline V gene, CDR1 is SGHDT and CDR2 is YYEEEE. The CDR3 is 14 residues long. V was pared by 5 bases and J by 0 bases, with 11 bases between.

This chain connects TRBV5-6 to TRBJ1-5, with D possibly TRBD1 on 5 matching bases. The CDR3 runs 14 residues. Trimming shortened V by 0 bases and J by 2 bases, and 6 bases separated the two germline ends. Looked up from germline, CDR1 is SGHDT and CDR2 is YYEEEE. The CDR3 nucleotides are TGTGCCAGCAGCTTGGGAGGGGGCAATCAGCCCCAGCATTTT. Amino acids: CASSLGGGNQPQHF.

The gene calls are TRBV28 and TRBJ2-3; weak D call: TRBD2 (5 bases). The CDR3 runs to 14 residues. Germline V gene data show CDR1 as MDHEN and CDR2 as SYDVKM. Trimming took 3 bases from V and 1 from J, leaving 8 bases between them. As DNA, the CDR3 is TGTGCCAGCAGTTTCCTTAGCGGCACAGATACGCAGTATTTT. This gives the protein CASSFLSGTDTQYF.

Judged by abundance, this clone is medium-sized. J is TRBJ2-3 and V is TRBV6-1; TRBD2 matches at 9 bases. The CDR3 is made up of 15 amino acids. J gave up 0 bases and V 2 bases, and 0 bases lay outside the gene matches. Germline V gene data show CDR1 as MNHNS and CDR2 as SASEGT. CDR3 loop: CASSELAGSTDTQYF. CDR3 in DNA: TGTGCCAGCAGTGAACTAGCGGGAAGCACAGATACGCAGTATTTT.

The chain employs TRBV19 and TRBJ1-1; a weak D match, TRBD1 (5 bases). The CDR3 totals 17 residues. Germline V CDR1 and CDR2: LNHDA, SQIVND (reference sequence). V dropped 0 bases and J dropped 5 bases, with 19 bases sitting between them. The CDR3 region is CASSIDRMAGWGTEAFF. The DNA for the CDR3 is TGTGCCAGTAGTATAGATCGTATGGCAGGGTGGGGGACTGAAGCTTTCTTT.

The V gene is TRBV6-6, the J gene TRBJ2-7, with D perhaps assigned TRBD1 or TRBD2 (5 bases each). The germline V gene encodes CDR1 MNHNY and CDR2 SVGAGI (reference sequence). Trimming left V 3 bases short and J 2 bases short, with 14 bases between. This CDR3 spans 15 amino acids. The CDR3, as DNA: TGTGCCAGCAGTTATATGGGACGGAAGACCTACGAGCAGTACTTC. Translation: CASSYMGRKTYEQYF.

This chain uses TRBV27 with TRBJ2-7, with a possible D match to TRBD2 (5 bases). V lost 2 bases, J lost 4 bases, and 15 bases lay in between. The CDR3 is 15 residues long. CDR1 is MNHEY and CDR2 is SMNVEV in the germline V gene (reference sequence). CDR3 DNA sequence: TGTGCCAGCAGTTTAAGGCAGACTACACTTTACGAGCAGTACTTC. Encoded protein: CASSLRQTTLYEQYF.

The chain is built from TRBV28 and TRBJ2-5; 7 positions agree with TRBD2. CDR3 length: 16 amino acids. The germline gives CDR1 MDHEN, CDR2 SYDVKM. The trim removed 6 bases at V and 5 bases at J, leaving 15 bases unmatched. CDR3 coding DNA: TGTGCCAGCAGGGTACTGGGGAGGGCCCTCCGGGAGACCCAGTACTTC. Protein sequence: CASRVLGRALRETQYF. The variable domain in full, with the rest retrieved from reference TRBV28 and TRBJ2-5, is DVKVTQSSRYLVKRTGEKVFLECVQDMDHENMFWYRQDPGLGLRLIYFSYDVKMKEKGDIPEGYSVSREKKERFSLILESASTNQTSMYLCASRVLGRALRETQYFGPGTRLLVL.